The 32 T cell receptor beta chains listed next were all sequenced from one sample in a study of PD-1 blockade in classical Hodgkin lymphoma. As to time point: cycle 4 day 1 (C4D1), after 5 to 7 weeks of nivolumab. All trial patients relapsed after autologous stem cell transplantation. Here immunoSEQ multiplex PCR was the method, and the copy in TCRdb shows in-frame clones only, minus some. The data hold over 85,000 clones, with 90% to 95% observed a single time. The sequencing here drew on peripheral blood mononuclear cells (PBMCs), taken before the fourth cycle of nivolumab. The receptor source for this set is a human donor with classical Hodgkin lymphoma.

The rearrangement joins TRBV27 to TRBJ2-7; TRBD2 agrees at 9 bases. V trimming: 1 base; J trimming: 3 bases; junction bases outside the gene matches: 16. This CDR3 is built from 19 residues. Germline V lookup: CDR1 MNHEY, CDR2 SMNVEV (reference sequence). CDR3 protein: CASSLYPAGLREGHYEQYF. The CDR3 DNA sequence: TGTGCCAGCAGTTTATACCCCGCTGGCTTGCGGGAGGGCCACTACGAGCAGTACTTC.

The CDR3 sequence is CASSRSLGENTIYF. In DNA form, the CDR3 reads TGTGCCAGCAGTCGTTCCCTAGGGGAAAACACCATATATTTT. The chain is built from TRBV6-5 and TRBJ1-3; tentatively, D is TRBD1 (5 bases). The CDR3 covers 14 residues. The V end lost 5 bases, the J end lost 6 bases, and 14 bases lay between the germline ends. The germline V gene encodes CDR1 MNHEY and CDR2 SVGAGI.

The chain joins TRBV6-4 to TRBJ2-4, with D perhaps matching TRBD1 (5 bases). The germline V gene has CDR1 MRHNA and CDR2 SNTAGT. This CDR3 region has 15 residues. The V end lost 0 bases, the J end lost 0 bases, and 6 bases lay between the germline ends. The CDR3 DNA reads TGTGCCAGCAGTGACTCGACAGTAGCCAAAAACATTCAGTACTTC. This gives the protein CASSDSTVAKNIQYF.

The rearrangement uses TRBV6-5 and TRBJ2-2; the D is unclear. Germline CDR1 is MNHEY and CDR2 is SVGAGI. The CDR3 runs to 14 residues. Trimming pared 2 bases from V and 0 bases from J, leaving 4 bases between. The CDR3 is CASSYHPNTGELFF. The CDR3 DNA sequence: TGTGCCAGCAGTTACCATCCGAACACCGGGGAGCTGTTTTTT.

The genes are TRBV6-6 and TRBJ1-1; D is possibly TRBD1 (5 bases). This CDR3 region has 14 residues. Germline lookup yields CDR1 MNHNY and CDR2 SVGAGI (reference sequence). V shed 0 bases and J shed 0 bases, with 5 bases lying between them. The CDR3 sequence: CASSYSTVNTEAFF. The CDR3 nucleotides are TGTGCCAGCAGTTACTCGACAGTGAACACTGAAGCTTTCTTT.

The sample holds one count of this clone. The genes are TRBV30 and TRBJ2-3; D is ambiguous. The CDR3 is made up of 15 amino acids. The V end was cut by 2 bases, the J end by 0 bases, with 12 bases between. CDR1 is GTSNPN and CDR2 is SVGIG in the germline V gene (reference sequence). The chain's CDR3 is CAWSPKPSSTDTQYF. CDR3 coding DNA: TGTGCCTGGAGTCCTAAACCGTCTAGCACAGATACGCAGTATTTT.

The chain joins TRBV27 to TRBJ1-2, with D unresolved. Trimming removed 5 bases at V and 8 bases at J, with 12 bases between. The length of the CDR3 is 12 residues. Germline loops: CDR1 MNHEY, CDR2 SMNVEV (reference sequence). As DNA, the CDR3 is TGTGCCAGCAGTCGTCTCGGCTCCGGCTACACCTTC. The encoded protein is CASSRLGSGYTF.

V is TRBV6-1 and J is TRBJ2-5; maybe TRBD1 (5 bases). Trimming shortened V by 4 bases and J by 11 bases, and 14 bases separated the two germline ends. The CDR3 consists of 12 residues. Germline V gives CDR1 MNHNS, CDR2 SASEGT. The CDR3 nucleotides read TGTGCCAGCAGTGGGGGCCCTAGAGAGCAGTACTTC. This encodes CASSGGPREQYF.

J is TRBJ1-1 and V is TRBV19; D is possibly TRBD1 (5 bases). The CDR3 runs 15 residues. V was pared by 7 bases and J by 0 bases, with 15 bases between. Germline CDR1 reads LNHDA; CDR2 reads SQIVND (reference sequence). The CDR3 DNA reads TGTGCCAGTATAAAGTGGGGCCGATTGAACACTGAAGCTTTCTTT. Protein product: CASIKWGRLNTEAFF.

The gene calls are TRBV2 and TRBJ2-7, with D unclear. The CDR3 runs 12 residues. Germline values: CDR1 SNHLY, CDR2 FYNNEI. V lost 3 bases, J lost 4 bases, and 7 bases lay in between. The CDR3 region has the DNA TGTGCCAGCAGTGACAACATATACGAGCAGTACTTC. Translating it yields CASSDNIYEQYF.

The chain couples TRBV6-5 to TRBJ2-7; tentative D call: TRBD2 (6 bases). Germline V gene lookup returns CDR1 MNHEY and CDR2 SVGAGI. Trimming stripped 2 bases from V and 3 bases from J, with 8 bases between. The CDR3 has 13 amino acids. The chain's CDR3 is CASSYGGNYEQYF. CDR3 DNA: TGTGCCAGCAGTTACGGAGGGAACTACGAGCAGTACTTC.

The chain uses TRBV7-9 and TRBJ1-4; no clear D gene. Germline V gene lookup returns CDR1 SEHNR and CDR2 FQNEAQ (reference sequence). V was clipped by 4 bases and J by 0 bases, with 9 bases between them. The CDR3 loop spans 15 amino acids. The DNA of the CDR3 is TGTGCCAGCAGCTCCCCGGTCGCAACTAATGAAAAACTGTTTTTT. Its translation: CASSSPVATNEKLFF.

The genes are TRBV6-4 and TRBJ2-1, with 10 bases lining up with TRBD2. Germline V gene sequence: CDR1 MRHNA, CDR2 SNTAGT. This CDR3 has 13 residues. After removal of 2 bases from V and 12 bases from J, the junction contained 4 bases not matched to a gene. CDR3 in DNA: TGTGCCAGCAGTGACCTAGCGGGGGTTGGGCAGTTCTTC. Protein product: CASSDLAGVGQFF.

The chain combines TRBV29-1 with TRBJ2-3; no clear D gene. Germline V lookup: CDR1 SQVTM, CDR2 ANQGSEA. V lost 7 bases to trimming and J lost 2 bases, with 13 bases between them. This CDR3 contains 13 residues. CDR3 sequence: CSGSVVATDTQYF. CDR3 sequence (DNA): TGCAGCGGCTCCGTAGTGGCCACAGATACGCAGTATTTT.

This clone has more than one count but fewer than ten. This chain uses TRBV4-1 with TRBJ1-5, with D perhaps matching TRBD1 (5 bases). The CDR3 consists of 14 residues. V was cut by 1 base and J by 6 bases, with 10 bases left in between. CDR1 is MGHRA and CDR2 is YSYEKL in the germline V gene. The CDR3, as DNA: TGCGCCAGCAGCCAAGTTCAGGGTTCTCAGCCCCAGCATTTT. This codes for CASSQVQGSQPQHF.

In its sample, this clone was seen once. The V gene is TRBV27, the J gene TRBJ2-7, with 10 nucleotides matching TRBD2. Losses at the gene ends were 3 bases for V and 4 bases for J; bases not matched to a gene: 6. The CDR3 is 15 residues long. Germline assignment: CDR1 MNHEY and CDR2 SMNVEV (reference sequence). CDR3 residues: CASSLPPLAGYEQYF. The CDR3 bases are TGTGCCAGCAGTTTGCCCCCACTAGCGGGATACGAGCAGTACTTC.

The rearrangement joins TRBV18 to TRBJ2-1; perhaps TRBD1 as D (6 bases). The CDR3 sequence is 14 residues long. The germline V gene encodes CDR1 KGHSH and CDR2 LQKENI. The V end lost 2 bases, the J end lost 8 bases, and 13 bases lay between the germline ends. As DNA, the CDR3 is TGTGCCAGCTCACCAGGACAGCGGTTGGATGAGCAGTTCTTC. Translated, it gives CASSPGQRLDEQFF.

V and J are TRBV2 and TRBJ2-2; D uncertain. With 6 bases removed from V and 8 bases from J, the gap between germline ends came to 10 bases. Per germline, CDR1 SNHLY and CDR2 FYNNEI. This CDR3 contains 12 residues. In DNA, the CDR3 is TGTGCCAGCAGCCCCCGTTTGGGGGAGCTGTTTTTT. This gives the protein CASSPRLGELFF. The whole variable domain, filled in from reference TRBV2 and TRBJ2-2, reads EPEVTQTPSHQVTQMGQEVILRCVPISNHLYFYWYRQILGQKVEFLVSFYNNEISEKSEIFDDQFSVERPDGSNFTLKIRSTKLEDSAMYFCASSPRLGELFFGEGSRLTVL.

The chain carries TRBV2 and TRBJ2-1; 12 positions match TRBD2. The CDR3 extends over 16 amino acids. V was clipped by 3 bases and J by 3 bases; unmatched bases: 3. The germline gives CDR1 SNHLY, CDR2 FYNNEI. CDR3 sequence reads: CASSDSLAGGYNEQFF. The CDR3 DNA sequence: TGTGCCAGCAGTGACTCACTAGCGGGAGGCTACAATGAGCAGTTCTTC.

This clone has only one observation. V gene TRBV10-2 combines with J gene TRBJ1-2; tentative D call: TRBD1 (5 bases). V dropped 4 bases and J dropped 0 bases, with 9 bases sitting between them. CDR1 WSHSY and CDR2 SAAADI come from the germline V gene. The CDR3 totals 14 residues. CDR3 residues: CASSGGVANYGYTF. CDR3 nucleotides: TGCGCCAGCAGTGGGGGGGTAGCTAACTATGGCTACACCTTC.

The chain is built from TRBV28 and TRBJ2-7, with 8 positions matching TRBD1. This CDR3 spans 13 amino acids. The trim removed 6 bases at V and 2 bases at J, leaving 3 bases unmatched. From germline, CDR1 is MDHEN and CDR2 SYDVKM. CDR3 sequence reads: CASSRGRPYEQYF. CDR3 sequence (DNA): TGTGCCAGCAGCAGGGGGCGCCCCTACGAGCAGTACTTC. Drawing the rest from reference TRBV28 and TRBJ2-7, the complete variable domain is DVKVTQSSRYLVKRTGEKVFLECVQDMDHENMFWYRQDPGLGLRLIYFSYDVKMKEKGDIPEGYSVSREKKERFSLILESASTNQTSMYLCASSRGRPYEQYFGPGTRLTVT.

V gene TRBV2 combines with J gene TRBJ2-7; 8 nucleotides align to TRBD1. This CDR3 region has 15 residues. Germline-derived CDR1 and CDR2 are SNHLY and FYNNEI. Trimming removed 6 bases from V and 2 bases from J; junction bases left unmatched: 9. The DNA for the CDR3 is TGTGCCAGCAGCCCGAGGACAGGGAGGACCTACGAGCAGTACTTC. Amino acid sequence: CASSPRTGRTYEQYF.

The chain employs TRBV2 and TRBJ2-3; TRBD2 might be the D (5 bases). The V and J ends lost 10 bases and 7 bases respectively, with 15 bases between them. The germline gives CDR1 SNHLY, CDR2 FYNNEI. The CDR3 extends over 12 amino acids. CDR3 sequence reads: CATPSPGNTQYF. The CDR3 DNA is TGTGCCACCCCGAGCCCCGGGAATACGCAGTATTTT.

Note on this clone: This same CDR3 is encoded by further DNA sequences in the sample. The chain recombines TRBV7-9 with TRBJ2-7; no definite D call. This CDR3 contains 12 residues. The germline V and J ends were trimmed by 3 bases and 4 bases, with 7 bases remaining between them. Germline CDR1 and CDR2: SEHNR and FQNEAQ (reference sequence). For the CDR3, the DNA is TGTGCCAGCAGCTTCTCGGTATACGAGCAGTACTTC. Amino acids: CASSFSVYEQYF. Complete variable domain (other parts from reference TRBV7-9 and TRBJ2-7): DTGVSQNPRHKITKRGQNVTFRCDPISEHNRLYWYRQTLGQGPEFLTYFQNEAQLEKSRLLSDRFSAERPKGSFSTLEIQRTEQGDSAMYLCASSFSVYEQYFGPGTRLTVT.

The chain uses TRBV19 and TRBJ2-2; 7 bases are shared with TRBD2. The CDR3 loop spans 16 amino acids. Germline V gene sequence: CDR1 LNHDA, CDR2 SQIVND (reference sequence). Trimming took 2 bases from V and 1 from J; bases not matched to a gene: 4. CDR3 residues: CASSIKTSRNTGELFF. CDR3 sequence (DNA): TGTGCCAGTAGTATAAAGACTAGCAGGAACACCGGGGAGCTGTTTTTT.

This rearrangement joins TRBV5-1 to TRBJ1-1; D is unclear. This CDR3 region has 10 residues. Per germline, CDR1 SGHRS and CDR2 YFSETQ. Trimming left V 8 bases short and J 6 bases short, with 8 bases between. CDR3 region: CARTVPEAFF. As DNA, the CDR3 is TGCGCCAGAACGGTCCCTGAAGCTTTCTTT.

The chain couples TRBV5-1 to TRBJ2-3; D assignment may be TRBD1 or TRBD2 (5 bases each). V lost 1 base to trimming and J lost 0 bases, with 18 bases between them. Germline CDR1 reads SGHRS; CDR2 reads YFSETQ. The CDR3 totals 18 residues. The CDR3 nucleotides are TGCGCCAGCAGCTTGCTAATCGGGGCAGCAACTAGCACAGATACGCAGTATTTT. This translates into CASSLLIGAATSTDTQYF.

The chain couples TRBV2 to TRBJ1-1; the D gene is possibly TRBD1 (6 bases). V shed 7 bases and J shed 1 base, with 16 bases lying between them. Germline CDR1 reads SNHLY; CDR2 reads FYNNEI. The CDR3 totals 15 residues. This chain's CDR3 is CASKGGTGPNTEAFF. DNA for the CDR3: TGTGCCAGCAAAGGAGGAACAGGGCCGAACACTGAAGCTTTCTTT.

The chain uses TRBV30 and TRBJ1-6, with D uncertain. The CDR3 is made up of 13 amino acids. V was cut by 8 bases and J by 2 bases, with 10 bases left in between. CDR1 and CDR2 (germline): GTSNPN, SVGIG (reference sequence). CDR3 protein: CATREAYNSPLHF. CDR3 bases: TGTGCCACCCGGGAGGCCTATAATTCACCCCTCCACTTT.

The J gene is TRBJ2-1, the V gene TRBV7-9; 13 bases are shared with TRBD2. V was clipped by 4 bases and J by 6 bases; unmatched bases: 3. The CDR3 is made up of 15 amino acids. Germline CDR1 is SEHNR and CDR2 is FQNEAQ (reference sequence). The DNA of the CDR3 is TGTGCCAGCAGCTCCGGGACTAGCGGGATCAATGAGCAGTTCTTC. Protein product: CASSSGTSGINEQFF.

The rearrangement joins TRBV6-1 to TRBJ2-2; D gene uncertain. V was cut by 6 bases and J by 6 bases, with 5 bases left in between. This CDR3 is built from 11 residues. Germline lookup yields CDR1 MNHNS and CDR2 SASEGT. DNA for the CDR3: TGTGCCAGCAGCTTCCCCGGGGAGCTGTTTTTT. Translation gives CASSFPGELFF.

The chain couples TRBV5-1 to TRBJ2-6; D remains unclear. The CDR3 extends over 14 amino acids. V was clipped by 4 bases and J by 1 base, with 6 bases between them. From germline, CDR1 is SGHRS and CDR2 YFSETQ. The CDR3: CASSLGSGANVLTF. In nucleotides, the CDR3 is TGCGCCAGCAGCCTGGGGTCTGGGGCCAACGTCCTGACTTTC.